Sequencing of this T cell receptor (beta chain) was carried out in a study of sequential checkpoint blockade in melanoma. The junction had 10 bases not matched to a gene; V was cut back by 0 bases and J by 9 bases. Germline V gene lookup returns CDR1 SGDLS and CDR2 YYNGEE. The length of the CDR3 is 18 residues. Treatment denoted: randomized to nivolumab then ipilimumab (arm A) or the reverse (arm B). Live CD3+CD8+ CD19− CD56− cells were sorted from PBMCs. The method was immunoSEQ multiplex PCR; TCRdb's version includes in-frame clones alone and lacks a portion of them. The data show roughly 23,000 clones, approximately 68% seen once.

The source is a human donor with melanoma. The sample was CD8+ T cells sorted from blood (inferred from file names), taken from a patient given nivolumab and ipilimumab in sequence. The chain combines TRBV9 with TRBJ2-1; 15 bases line up with TRBD2. Written as DNA, the CDR3 is TGTGCCAGCAGCGTAGCAGGGTGGACTAGCGGGGGGGCGAGTGAGCAGTTCTTC. Residues: CASSVAGWTSGGASEQFF.